This T cell receptor beta chain was identified in a study of cytomegalovirus exposure and HLA in healthy donors. Overall study results and limits: In a later analysis, V- and J-gene trimming of beta chains associated with a DCLRE1C missense variant, replicated independently.

Only a few counts were recorded for this clone. Its cognate antigen is unknown. This CDR3 has 19 amino acids. V lost 2 bases to trimming and J lost 0 bases; unmatched junction nucleotides: 9. Germline V lookup: CDR1 SGHVS, CDR2 FQNEAQ. Amplification used 60 Vbeta primers and 13 Jbeta primers. This table comes from immunoSEQ multiplex PCR, and its TCRdb copy is limited to in-frame clones, with some not included. The sample contains under 200,000 clones, about 79% of which appear only once. This sequence joins TRBV7-8 and TRBJ2-2, with 10 bases identical to TRBD2. Sequenced material: PBMCs. This TCR was sampled from a woman in her 50s in good health and CMV-seronegative. CDR3 amino acids: CASSLRSSGSVANTGELFF. CDR3 coding DNA: TGTGCCAGCAGCTTAAGGTCTAGCGGGAGCGTCGCGAACACCGGGGAGCTGTTTTTT.